This T cell receptor (beta chain) is drawn from a study of cytomegalovirus exposure and HLA in healthy donors. At the level of the study: Prior work identified about 120 million unique TCR beta sequences in 190 million or so T cells.

Findings and caveats of the study: Later on, a genetic analysis was performed. It linked a missense variant in DCLRE1C with V- and J-gene trimming of TCR beta. Presence/absence analyses assumed roughly uniform sequencing depth across donors, which may not hold.

CDR3 length: 18 residues. Trimming took 1 base from V and 3 from J; bases not matched to a gene: 15. In germline, CDR1 is LNHNV, CDR2 YYDKDF (reference sequence). Of note for this clone: Its target is not known.

Primers for the PCR totalled 60 Vbeta and 13 Jbeta. Sequencing used immunoSEQ multiplex PCR; TCRdb keeps in-frame clones, though not all of them. The sample consists of 100,000 to 150,000 clones, approximately 10% of them appearing once. This receptor was obtained from a woman under 30 in good health and CMV-seropositive. Sequenced sample: PBMCs. This chain uses TRBV15 with TRBJ2-7; 7 bases align to TRBD1. The CDR3 loop is CATSRVSPGTAGYYEQYF. The CDR3 DNA reads as TGTGCCACCAGCAGAGTGAGCCCCGGGACAGCCGGTTACTACGAGCAGTACTTC.